A single TCR beta chain is shown here with its context. TCRdb's table, derived via immunoSEQ multiplex PCR, lists solely in-frame clones and lacks some. The table lists about 100,000 clones, around 93% of them singletons. The entry originates in a study of OX40 agonist ivuxolimab in advanced cancers. The source of this sequence is an adult with an advanced solid tumor such as melanoma, head and neck, liver or kidney cancer. This specimen was CD4+ or CD8+ T cells sorted from blood, taken in a trial of the OX40 agonist ivuxolimab.

This CDR3 reads CASSLAPMTGVGYNEQFF. The CDR3 DNA sequence: TGCGCCAGCAGCTTGGCCCCCATGACAGGGGTGGGTTACAATGAGCAGTTCTTC. This chain uses TRBV5-1 with TRBJ2-1, with 8 bases aligning to TRBD1. The CDR3 contains 18 residues. V trimming: 0 bases; J trimming: 4 bases; junction bases outside the gene matches: 12. The germline gives CDR1 SGHRS, CDR2 YFSETQ.